This T cell receptor (beta chain) was observed in a study of shared clonotypes between healthy human individuals. Study information: Samples came from two female and a few male donors aged 18 to 49. Notes on the study in general: Among donors, sharing of clonotypes was expected to be affected by sequencing depth. Non-shared clonotypes showed lower generation probabilities than clonotypes common to all four donors.

Germline assignment: CDR1 SNHLY and CDR2 FYNNEI. The CDR3 totals 13 residues. Trimming stripped 1 base from V and 6 bases from J, with 7 bases between. Naive CD8 cells, CD45RO-negative and positively selected for CCR7, excluded terminally differentiated effector memory CD45RA+ cells. A remark on this clone: Its antigen remains unidentified.

Template for every sorted-subset replicate PCR totaled about 0.2 ug DNA, approximately 30,000 T cell genomes. Measured with immunoSEQ multiplex PCR; TCRdb has only the in-frame clones, and not every one. The sample lists some 2.1 million clones; just under 95% were seen once. The sequence was collected from a man aged 18 to 30 in good health. Sequenced input: naive CD8+ T cells sorted from blood. The J gene is TRBJ1-3, the V gene TRBV2; D is uncertain. CDR3 nucleotides: TGTGCCAGCAGTGAAGACAGCTTAAACACCATATATTTT. Translated, it gives CASSEDSLNTIYF.